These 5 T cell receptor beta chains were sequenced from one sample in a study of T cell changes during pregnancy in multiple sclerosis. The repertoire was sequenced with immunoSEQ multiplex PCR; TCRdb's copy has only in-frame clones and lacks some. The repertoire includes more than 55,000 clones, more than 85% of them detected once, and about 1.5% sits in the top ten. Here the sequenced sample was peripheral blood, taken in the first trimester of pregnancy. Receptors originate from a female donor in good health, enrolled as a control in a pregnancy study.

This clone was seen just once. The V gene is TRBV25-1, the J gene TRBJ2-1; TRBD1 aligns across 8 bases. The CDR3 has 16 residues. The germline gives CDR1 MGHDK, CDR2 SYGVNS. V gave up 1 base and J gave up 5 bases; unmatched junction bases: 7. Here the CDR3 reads CASSEWAGGKDNEQFF. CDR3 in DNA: TGTGCCAGCAGTGAATGGGCAGGGGGCAAGGACAATGAGCAGTTCTTC.

Here the CDR3 reads CASSVSASGRTNEQFF. CDR3 DNA: TGTGCCAGCAGCGTATCGGCTAGCGGGAGGACGAATGAGCAGTTCTTC. The chain joins TRBV9 to TRBJ2-1; 11 bases align to TRBD2. Germline-derived CDR1 and CDR2 are SGDLS and YYNGEE. The CDR3 sequence is 16 residues long. The J segment lost 7 bases and the V segment lost 1 base, leaving 7 bases of the junction unmatched.

CDR3 coding DNA: TGTGCCACCAGCACCCTTTGGGCGGGAAATGAAAAACTGTTTTTT. Residues: CATSTLWAGNEKLFF. The gene calls are TRBV15 and TRBJ1-4; the D is unclear. The CDR3 has 15 residues. CDR1 and CDR2 from the germline V gene are LNHNV and YYDKDF (reference sequence). The V gene lost 4 bases and the J gene lost 5 bases, with 14 bases spanning the gap.

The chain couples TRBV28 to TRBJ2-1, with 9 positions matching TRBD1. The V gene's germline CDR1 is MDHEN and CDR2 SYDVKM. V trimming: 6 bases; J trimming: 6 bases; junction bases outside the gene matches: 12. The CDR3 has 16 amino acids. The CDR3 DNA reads TGTGCCAGCAGCCCCGCCGGGACAGGGTCGCGCAATGAGCAGTTCTTC. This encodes CASSPAGTGSRNEQFF.

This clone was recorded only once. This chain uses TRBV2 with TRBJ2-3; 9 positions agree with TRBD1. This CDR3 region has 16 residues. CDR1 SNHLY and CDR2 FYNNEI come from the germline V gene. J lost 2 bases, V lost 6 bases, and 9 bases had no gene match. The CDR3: CASRGQGWGPTDTQYF. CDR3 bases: TGTGCCAGCAGGGGACAGGGCTGGGGTCCCACAGATACGCAGTATTTT.